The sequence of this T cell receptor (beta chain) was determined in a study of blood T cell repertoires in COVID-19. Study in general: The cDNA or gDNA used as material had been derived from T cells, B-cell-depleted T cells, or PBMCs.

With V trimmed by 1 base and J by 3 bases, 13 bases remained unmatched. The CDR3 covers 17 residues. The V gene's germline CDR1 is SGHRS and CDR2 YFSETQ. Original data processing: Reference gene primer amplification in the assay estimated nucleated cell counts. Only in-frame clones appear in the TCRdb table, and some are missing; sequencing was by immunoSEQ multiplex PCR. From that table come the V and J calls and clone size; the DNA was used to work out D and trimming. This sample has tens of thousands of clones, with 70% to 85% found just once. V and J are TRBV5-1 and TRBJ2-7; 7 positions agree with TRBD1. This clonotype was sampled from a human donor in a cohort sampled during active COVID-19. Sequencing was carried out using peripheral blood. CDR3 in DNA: TGCGCCAGCAGCTTGAGTAATGGTGGGACAGATATCTACGAGCAGTACTTC. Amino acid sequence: CASSLSNGGTDIYEQYF.